This TCR beta chain derives from a study of cytomegalovirus exposure and HLA in healthy donors. Study-level information: Genetic ancestry analysis placed approximately 79% of the 300 to 400 donors that were genotyped in the Caucasian-associated cluster. Study outcomes and limitations: Most observed TCR sequences were rare, whereas some public TCRs were detected in many donors. Reported results showed that the classifier diagnosed cytomegalovirus status with high specificity and sensitivity.

As for this clone: The antigen remains undetermined.

These donors, healthy bone marrow donors, were studied. Germline loops: CDR1 SGHTA, CDR2 FQGNSA. V was trimmed by 5 bases and J by 7 bases, leaving 11 bases between them. The CDR3 has 12 residues. PCR involved 60 Vbeta and 13 Jbeta primers. Some clones are missing from TCRdb's copy, which holds only in-frame ones; the method was immunoSEQ multiplex PCR. The sample lists about 150,000 clones, 75% to 85% occurring once. The sequence derives from a middle-aged woman in good health and CMV-seronegative. Sequencing was carried out using PBMCs. The genes are TRBV7-2 and TRBJ1-2; D is perhaps TRBD1 (5 bases). The CDR3 region is CASSHWDSGYTF. CDR3 nucleotides: TGTGCCAGCAGCCATTGGGACTCTGGCTACACCTTC.